Here is one T cell receptor (beta chain) with its context. It lacks a known antigen. No quality values exist for individual bases; no much larger clone is one base distant. This sample is part of a study of blood T cell repertoires in COVID-19 (dated by TCRdb to about 2020). As for the study more broadly: Samples covering the acute and convalescent phases of COVID-19 were provided by collaborators in the United States, Italy and Spain. Subjects who had been exposed to COVID-19, were actively infected with it, or had recovered from it provided the deeply sampled blood TCRbeta repertoires that made up the dataset. The repertoires were released in a freely available public database meant as a resource for research on the immune response to SARS-CoV-2. Where available, HLA class I and class II types were obtained from metadata supplied by the sample provider rather than from assay-based typing. The sample metadata nearly always contained a de-identified subject ID, COVID-19 status, age in years and sex. The samples were drawn from the first 160 participants of the ongoing ImmuneRACE study and from over 950 subjects provided by 6 global collaborators. The material from the prospective study consisted of cDNA or gDNA derived from T cells, B-cell-depleted T cells, or PBMCs. Overall results and qualifications from the work: Clinical and demographic metadata were provided uncurated, with the amount varying by source and participant.

Samples from volunteer blood donors who had recovered from COVID-19 were contributed by a second Seattle source. The collaborating institutions used their own protocols to collect whole blood in K2EDTA tubes. For TCRbeta analysis, collaborator samples were shipped as frozen whole blood, as isolated PBMCs, or as DNA extracted from either sample type. The CDR3 runs 15 residues from the cysteine to the phenylalanine. Only the CDR3 DNA stays, 45 bases, in frame from base 1. As encoded in the germline V gene, CDR1 is SGHRS while CDR2 is YFSETQ. For this chain, trimming is 6 bases at the V end and 4 bases at the J end, and the number of junction bases without a gene match is 7. The immunoSEQ Assay, a bias-controlled multiplex PCR, was used to amplify TCRbeta CDR3 regions from genomic DNA. Per the authors' processing: The number of nucleated cells in each sample was estimated from the amplification of reference gene primers within the assay. To quantify the absolute abundance of each unique TCRbeta CDR3 rearrangement, sequence reads were collapsed and filtered. For each sample, productive Simpson clonality was calculated as the square root of Simpson's diversity index over productive rearrangements. Imported from immuneACCESS, the table was reduced by TCRdb to in-frame sequences with V and J called. These copies leave out some clones; in studies compared against another copy, an unresolved V gene accounts for under half, and the cause of the remainder is not known. V, J and clone size are those of that table, while D and trimming were read from the DNA. For this sample the table gives about 260,000 clones, of which around 87% were detected only once. The top ten constitute approximately 1.5% of the sample.

This receptor was obtained from a woman aged 35 to 49 who had recovered from COVID-19. The sequenced sample was peripheral blood. In this chain, TRBV5-1 is recombined with TRBJ1-2; 12 central nucleotides agree with TRBD1. The DNA sequence follows: TGCGCCAGCACCGGGACAGGGGGCGCAGGCTATGGCTACACCTTC. The translation is CASTGTGGAGYGYTF.